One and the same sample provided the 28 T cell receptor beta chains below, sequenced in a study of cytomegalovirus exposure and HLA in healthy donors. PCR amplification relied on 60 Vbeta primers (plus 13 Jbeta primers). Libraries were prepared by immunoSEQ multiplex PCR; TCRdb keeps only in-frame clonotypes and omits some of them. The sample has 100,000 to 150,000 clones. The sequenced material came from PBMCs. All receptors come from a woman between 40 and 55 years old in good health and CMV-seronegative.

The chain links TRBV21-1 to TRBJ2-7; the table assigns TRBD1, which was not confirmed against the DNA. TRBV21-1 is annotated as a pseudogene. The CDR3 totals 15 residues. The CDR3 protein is CASSTGTGGDWEQYF. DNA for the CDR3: TGTGCCAGCAGCACCGGGACAGGGGGCGATTGGGAGCAGTACTTC.

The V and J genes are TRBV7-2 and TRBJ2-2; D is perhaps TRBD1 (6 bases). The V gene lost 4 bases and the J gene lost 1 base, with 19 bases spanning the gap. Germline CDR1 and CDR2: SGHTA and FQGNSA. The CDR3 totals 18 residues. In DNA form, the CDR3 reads TGTGCCAGCAGCTACCCAGAGAAGGGACACAAGAACACCGGGGAGCTGTTTTTT. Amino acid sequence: CASSYPEKGHKNTGELFF.

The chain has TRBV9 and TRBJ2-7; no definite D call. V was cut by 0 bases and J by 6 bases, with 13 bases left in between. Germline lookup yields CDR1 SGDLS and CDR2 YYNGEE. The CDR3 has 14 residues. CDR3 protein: CASSVGPDPGEQYF. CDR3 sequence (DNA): TGTGCCAGCAGCGTAGGCCCCGATCCGGGCGAGCAGTACTTC.

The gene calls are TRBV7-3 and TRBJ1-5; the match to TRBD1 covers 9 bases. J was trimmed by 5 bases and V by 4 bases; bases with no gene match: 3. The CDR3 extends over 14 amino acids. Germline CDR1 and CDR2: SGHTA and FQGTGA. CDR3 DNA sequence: TGTGCCAGCAGCTCACAGGGGGCAGATCAGCCCCAGCATTTT. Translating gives CASSSQGADQPQHF.

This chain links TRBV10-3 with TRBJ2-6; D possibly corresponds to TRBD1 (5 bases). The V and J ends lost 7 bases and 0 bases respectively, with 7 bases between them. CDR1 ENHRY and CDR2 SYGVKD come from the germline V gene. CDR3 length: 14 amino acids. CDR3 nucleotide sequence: TGTGCCATCACCCAGGGCTCTGGGGCCAACGTCCTGACTTTC. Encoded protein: CAITQGSGANVLTF.

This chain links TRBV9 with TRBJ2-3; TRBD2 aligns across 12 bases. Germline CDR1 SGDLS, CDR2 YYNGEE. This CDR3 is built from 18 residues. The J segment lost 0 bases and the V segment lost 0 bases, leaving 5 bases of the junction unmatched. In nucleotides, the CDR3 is TGTGCCAGCAGCGTAGTGGCTAGCGGGGGGGCGAGCACAGATACGCAGTATTTT. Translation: CASSVVASGGASTDTQYF.

CDR3 DNA sequence: TGTGCCAGCTCACCAGGACAGTTTATGAACACTGAAGCTTTCTTT. The encoded protein is CASSPGQFMNTEAFF. The genes are TRBV18 and TRBJ1-1, with TRBD1 as a possible D gene (6 bases). The CDR3 contains 15 residues. V was cut by 2 bases and J by 0 bases, with 10 bases left in between. The germline V gene encodes CDR1 KGHSH and CDR2 LQKENI.

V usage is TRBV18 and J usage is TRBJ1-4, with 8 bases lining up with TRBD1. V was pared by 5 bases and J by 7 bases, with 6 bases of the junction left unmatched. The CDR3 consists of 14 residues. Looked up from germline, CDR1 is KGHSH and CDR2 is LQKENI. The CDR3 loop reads CASSSQGAREKLFF. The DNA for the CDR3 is TGTGCCAGCTCATCCCAGGGGGCGCGTGAAAAACTGTTTTTT.

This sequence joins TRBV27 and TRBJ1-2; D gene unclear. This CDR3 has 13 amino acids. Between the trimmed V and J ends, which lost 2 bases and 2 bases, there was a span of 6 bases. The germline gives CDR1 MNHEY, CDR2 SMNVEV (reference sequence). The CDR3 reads CASSLQLNYGYTF. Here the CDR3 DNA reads TGTGCCAGCAGTTTACAACTGAACTATGGCTACACCTTC.

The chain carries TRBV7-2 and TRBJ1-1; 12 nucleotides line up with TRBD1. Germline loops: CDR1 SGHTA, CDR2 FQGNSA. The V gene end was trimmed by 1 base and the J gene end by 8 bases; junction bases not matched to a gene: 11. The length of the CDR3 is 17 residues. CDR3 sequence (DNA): TGTGCCAGCAGCTTAGGCCCAGGGACAGGGGGCGACCTCGAAGCTTTCTTT. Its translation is CASSLGPGTGGDLEAFF.

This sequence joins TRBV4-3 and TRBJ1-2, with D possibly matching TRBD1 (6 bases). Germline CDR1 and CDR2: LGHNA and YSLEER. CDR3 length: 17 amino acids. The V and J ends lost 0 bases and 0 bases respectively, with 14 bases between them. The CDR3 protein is CASSQESGAGANYGYTF. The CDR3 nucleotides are TGCGCCAGCAGCCAAGAAAGCGGCGCAGGGGCTAACTATGGCTACACCTTC.

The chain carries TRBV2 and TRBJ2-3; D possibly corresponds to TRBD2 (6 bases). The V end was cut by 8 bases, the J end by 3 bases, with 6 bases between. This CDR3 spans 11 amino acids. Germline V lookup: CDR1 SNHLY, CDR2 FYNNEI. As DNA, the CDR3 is TGTGCCAGCGGACTAACAGATACGCAGTATTTT. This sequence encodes CASGLTDTQYF. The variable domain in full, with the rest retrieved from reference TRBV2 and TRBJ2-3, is EPEVTQTPSHQVTQMGQEVILRCVPISNHLYFYWYRQILGQKVEFLVSFYNNEISEKSEIFDDQFSVERPDGSNFTLKIRSTKLEDSAMYFCASGLTDTQYFGPGTRLTVL.

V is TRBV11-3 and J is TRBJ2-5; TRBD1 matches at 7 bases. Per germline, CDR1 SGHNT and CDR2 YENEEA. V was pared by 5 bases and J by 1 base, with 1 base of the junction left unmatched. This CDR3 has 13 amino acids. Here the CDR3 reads CASSPGGQETQYF. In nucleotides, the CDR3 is TGTGCCAGCAGCCCAGGGGGCCAAGAGACCCAGTACTTC.

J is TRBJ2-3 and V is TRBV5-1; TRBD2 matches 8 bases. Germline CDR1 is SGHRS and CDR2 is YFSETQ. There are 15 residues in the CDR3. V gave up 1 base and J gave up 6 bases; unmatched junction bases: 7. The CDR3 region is CASSLNSGVGDTQYF. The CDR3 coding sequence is TGCGCCAGCAGCTTGAATAGCGGGGTAGGGGATACGCAGTATTTT.

The CDR3 DNA follows: TGTGCCAGCAGACCCCTGGCGATCCCGGGACTAGCTGATCAAGAGACCCAGTACTTC. This encodes CASRPLAIPGLADQETQYF. This chain links TRBV27 with TRBJ2-5, with 9 bases aligning to TRBD2. J was trimmed by 2 bases and V by 6 bases; bases with no gene match: 19. Per germline, CDR1 MNHEY and CDR2 SMNVEV (reference sequence). CDR3 length: 19 amino acids.

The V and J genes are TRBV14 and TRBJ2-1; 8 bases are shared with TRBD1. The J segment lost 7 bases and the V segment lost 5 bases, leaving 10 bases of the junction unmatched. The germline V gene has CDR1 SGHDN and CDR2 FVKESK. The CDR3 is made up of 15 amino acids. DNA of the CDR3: TGTGCCAGCAGCGCGGGGCAGGGGGCAGGTAATGAGCAGTTCTTC. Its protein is CASSAGQGAGNEQFF.

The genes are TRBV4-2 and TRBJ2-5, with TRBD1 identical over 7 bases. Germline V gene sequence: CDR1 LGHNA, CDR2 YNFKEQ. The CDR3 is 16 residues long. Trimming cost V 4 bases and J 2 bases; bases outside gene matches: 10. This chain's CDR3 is CASSPRQGISQETQYF. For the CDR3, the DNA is TGTGCCAGCAGCCCCCGACAGGGAATATCTCAAGAGACCCAGTACTTC.

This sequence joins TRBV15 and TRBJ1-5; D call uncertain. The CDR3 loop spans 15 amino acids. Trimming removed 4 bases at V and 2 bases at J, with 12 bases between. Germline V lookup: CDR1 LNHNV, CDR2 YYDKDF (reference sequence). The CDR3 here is CATSTSGGRNQPQHF. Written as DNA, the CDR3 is TGTGCCACCAGCACCAGTGGAGGCCGCAATCAGCCCCAGCATTTT.

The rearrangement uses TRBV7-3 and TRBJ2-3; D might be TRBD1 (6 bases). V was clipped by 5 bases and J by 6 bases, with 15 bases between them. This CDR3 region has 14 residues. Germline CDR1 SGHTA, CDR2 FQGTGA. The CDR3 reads CASSHGYREDTQYF. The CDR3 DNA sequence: TGTGCCAGCAGCCATGGGTACAGGGAGGATACGCAGTATTTT.

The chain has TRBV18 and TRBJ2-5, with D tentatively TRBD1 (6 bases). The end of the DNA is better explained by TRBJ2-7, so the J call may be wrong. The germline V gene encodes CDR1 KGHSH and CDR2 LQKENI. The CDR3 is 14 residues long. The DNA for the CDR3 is TGTGCCAGCTCACCAAGAGACAGGAGCTACGAGCAGTACTTC. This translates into CASSPRDRSYEQYF.

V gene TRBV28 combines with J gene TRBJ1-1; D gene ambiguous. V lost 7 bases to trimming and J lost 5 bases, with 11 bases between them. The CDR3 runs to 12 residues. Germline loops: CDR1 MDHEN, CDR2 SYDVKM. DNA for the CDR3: TGTGCCAGCACTAAGAGAAATACTGAAGCTTTCTTT. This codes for CASTKRNTEAFF. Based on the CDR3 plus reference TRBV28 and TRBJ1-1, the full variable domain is DVKVTQSSRYLVKRTGEKVFLECVQDMDHENMFWYRQDPGLGLRLIYFSYDVKMKEKGDIPEGYSVSREKKERFSLILESASTNQTSMYLCASTKRNTEAFFGQGTRLTVV.

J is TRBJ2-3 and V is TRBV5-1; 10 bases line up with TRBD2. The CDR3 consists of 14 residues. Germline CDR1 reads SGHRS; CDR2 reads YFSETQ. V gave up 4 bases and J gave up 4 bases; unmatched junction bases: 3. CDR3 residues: CASSGSGGADTQYF. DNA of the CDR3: TGCGCCAGCAGCGGAAGCGGGGGGGCAGATACGCAGTATTTT.

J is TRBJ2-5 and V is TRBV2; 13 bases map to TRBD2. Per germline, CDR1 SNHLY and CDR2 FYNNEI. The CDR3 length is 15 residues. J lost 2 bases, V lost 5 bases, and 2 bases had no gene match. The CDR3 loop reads CASSRLAGGQETQYF. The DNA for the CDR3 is TGTGCCAGCAGTAGACTAGCGGGGGGACAAGAGACCCAGTACTTC.

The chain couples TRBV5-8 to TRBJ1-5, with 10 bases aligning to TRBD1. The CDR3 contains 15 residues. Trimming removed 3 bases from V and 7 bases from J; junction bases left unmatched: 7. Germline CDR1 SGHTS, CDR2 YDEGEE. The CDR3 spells CASSSGTGALQPQHF. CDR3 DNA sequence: TGTGCCAGCAGCTCCGGGACAGGGGCATTACAGCCCCAGCATTTT.

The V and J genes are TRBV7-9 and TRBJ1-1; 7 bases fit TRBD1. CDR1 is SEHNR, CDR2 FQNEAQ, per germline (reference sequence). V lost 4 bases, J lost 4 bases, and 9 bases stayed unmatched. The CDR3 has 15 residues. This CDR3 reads CASSSVAGQVTEAFF. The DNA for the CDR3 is TGTGCCAGCAGCTCCGTCGCCGGACAGGTCACTGAAGCTTTCTTT.

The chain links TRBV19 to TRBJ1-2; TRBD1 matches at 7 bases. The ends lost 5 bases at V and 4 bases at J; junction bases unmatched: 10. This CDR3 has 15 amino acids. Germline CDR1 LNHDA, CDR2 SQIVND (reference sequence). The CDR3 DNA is TGTGCCAGTAGTCCGGCGAGACAGGGTCCCTATGGCTACACCTTC. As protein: CASSPARQGPYGYTF. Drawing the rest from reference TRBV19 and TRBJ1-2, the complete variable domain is DGGITQSPKYLFRKEGQNVTLSCEQNLNHDAMYWYRQDPGQGLRLIYYSQIVNDFQKGDIAEGYSVSREKKESFPLTVTSAQKNPTAFYLCASSPARQGPYGYTFGSGTRLTVV.

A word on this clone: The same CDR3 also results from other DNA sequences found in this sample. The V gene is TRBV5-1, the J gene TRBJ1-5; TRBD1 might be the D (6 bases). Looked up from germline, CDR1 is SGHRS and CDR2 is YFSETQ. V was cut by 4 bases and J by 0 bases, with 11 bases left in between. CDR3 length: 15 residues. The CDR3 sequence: CASSLAGDSNQPQHF. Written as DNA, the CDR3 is TGCGCCAGCAGCCTCGCAGGGGATAGCAATCAGCCCCAGCATTTT.

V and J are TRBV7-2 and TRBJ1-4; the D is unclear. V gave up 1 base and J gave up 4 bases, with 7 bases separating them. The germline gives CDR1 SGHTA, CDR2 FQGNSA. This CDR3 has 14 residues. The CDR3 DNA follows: TGTGCCAGCAGCTTAGAACAGTTTAATGAAAAACTGTTTTTT. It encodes CASSLEQFNEKLFF.